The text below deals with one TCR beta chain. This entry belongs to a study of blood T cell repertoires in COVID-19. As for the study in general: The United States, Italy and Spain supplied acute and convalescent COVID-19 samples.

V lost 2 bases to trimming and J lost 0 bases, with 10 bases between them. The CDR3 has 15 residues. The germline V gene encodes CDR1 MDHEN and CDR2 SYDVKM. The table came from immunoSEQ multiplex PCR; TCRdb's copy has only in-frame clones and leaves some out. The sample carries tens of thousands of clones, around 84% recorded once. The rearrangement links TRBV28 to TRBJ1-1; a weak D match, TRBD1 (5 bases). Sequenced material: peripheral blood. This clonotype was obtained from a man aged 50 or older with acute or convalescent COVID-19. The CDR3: CASSLTGKLNTEAFF. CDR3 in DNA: TGTGCCAGCAGTTTAACAGGAAAATTGAACACTGAAGCTTTCTTT.